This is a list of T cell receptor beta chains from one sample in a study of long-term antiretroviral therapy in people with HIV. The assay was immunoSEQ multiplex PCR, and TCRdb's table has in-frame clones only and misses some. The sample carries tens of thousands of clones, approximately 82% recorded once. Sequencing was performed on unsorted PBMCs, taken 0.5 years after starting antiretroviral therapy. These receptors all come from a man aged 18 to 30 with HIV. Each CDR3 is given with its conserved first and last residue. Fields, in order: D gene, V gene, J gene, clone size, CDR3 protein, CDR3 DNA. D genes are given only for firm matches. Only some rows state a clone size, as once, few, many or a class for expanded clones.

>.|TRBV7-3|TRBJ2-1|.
CASSLGQGSYNEQFF
TGTGCCAGCAGCTTAGGCCAGGGGTCCTACAATGAGCAGTTCTTC
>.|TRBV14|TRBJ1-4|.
CASSQRRGWATNEKLFF
TGTGCCAGCAGCCAAAGGAGGGGTTGGGCTACTAATGAAAAACTGTTTTTT
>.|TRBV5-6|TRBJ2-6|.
CASSLPVSGANVLTF
TGTGCCAGCAGCTTGCCGGTCTCTGGGGCCAACGTCCTGACTTTC
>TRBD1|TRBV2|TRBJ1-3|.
CASRGEGAVGNTIYF
TGTGCCAGCAGGGGGGAGGGGGCCGTTGGAAACACCATATATTTT
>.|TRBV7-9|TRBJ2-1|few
CASSLVPGARHNEQFF
TGTGCCAGCAGCTTAGTCCCAGGGGCTCGTCACAATGAGCAGTTCTTC
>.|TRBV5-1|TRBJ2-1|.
CASNKGGTNNEQFF
TGCGCCAGCAACAAGGGGGGGACAAACAATGAGCAGTTCTTC
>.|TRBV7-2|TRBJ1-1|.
CASSLGQGFGNTEAFF
TGTGCCAGCAGCTTAGGTCAGGGCTTTGGAAACACTGAAGCTTTCTTT
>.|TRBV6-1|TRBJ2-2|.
CASSVRVGTGELFF
TGTGCCAGCAGTGTCCGTGTGGGCACCGGGGAGCTGTTTTTT
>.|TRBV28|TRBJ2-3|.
CASSYPSLASTDTQYF
TGTGCCAGCAGTTATCCTTCCCTCGCCTCCACAGATACGCAGTATTTT
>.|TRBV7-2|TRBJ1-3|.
CASRQGGDGNTIYF
TGTGCCAGCAGACAGGGAGGAGATGGAAACACCATATATTTT
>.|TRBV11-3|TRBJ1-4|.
CASAPANEKLFF
TGTGCCAGCGCCCCGGCTAATGAAAAACTGTTTTTT
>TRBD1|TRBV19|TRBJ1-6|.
CASRDPGQGWTNSPLHF
TGTGCCAGTAGAGACCCTGGACAGGGGTGGACTAATTCACCCCTCCACTTT
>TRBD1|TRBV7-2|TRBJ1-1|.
CASSFSSGTEETEAFF
TGTGCCAGCAGCTTTTCCAGCGGGACAGAAGAGACTGAAGCTTTCTTT
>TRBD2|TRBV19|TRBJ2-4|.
CASGPTSGRALAKNIQYF
TGTGCCAGTGGACCGACTAGCGGGAGGGCGCTAGCCAAAAACATTCAGTACTTC
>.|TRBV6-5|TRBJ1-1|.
CASTGNTEAFF
TGTGCCAGTACTGGGAACACTGAAGCTTTCTTT
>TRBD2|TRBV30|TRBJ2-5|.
CAWWVVFGRTSGANQETQYF
TGTGCCTGGTGGGTCGTTTTTGGTAGGACTAGCGGAGCCAACCAAGAGACCCAGTACTTC
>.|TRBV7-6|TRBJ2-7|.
CASSSDDEQYF
TGTGCCAGCAGCTCAGACGACGAGCAGTACTTC
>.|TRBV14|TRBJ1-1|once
CASSQDYYSAGGIAFF
TGTGCCAGCAGCCAAGACTACTACTCCGCGGGGGGTATTGCTTTCTTT
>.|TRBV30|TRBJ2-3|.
CAWSDERDFRGDTQYF
TGTGCCTGGAGTGACGAAAGGGACTTTCGTGGAGATACGCAGTATTTT
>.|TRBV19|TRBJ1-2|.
CASSTDTFNYGYTF
TGTGCCAGTAGTACCGACACTTTTAACTATGGCTACACCTTC
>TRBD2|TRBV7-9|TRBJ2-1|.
CASSLGDARTSGSFGFF
TGTGCCAGCAGCTTAGGTGATGCCAGGACTAGCGGGTCATTCGGGTTCTTC
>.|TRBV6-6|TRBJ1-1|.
CASRLSGENTEAFF
TGTGCCAGCAGGTTGAGCGGGGAGAACACTGAAGCTTTCTTT
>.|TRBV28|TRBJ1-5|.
CASSLFGANQPQHF
TGTGCCAGCAGTTTATTCGGGGCCAATCAGCCCCAGCATTTT
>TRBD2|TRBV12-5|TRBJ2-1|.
CASGLVPGGSSYNEQFF
TGTGCTAGTGGTTTGGTACCGGGGGGAAGCTCCTACAATGAGCAGTTCTTC
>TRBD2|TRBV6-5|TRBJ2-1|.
CASSRGGASYNEQFF
TGTGCCAGCAGCCGCGGGGGGGCTTCCTACAATGAGCAGTTCTTC
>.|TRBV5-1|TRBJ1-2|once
CASSLSFQGNYGYTF
TGCGCCAGCAGCTTAAGTTTTCAAGGGAACTATGGCTACACCTTC
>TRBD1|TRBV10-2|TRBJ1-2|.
CASSVSFRGLDGYTF
TGCGCCAGCAGTGTTTCCTTCAGGGGGCTAGACGGCTACACCTTC
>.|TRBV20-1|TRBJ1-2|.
CSARKGSGYTF
TGCAGTGCTAGGAAGGGGTCGGGCTACACCTTC
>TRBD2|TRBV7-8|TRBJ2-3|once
CASSDPGLAGAPQYF
TGTGCCAGCAGCGACCCGGGACTAGCGGGAGCTCCTCAGTATTTT
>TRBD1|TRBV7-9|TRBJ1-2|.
CASSLITGGNYGYTF
TGTGCCAGCAGCTTGATTACAGGGGGCAACTATGGCTACACCTTC
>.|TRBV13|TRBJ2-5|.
CASSLKGAGRETQYF
TGTGCCAGCAGCTTGAAAGGGGCGGGGCGGGAGACCCAGTACTTC
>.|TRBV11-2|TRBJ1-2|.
CASSLDPGHSPLYGYTF
TGTGCCAGCAGCTTAGATCCGGGACACTCTCCTCTCTATGGCTACACCTTC
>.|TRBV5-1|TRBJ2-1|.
CASSLVAGLYNEQFF
TGCGCCAGCAGCTTGGTTGCGGGCCTCTACAATGAGCAGTTCTTC
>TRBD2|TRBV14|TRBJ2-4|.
CASSQTGTSGGAIAKNIQYF
TGTGCCAGCAGCCAGACCGGGACTAGCGGGGGGGCGATAGCCAAAAACATTCAGTACTTC
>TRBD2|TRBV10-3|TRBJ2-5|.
CAISESASGIEETQYF
TGTGCCATCAGTGAGAGCGCTAGCGGAATCGAAGAGACCCAGTACTTC
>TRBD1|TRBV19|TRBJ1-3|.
CASRDRGNSGNTIYF
TGTGCCAGCCGGGACAGGGGGAACTCTGGAAACACCATATATTTT
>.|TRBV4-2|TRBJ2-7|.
CASSQDWLRSSYEQYF
TGTGCCAGCAGCCAAGATTGGCTCAGGAGTTCCTACGAGCAGTACTTC
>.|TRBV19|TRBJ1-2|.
CASSIEPSYGYTF
TGTGCCAGTAGTATAGAGCCATCCTATGGCTACACCTTC
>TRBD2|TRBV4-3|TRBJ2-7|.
CASSQTTSGTYEQYF
TGCGCCAGCAGCCAAACGACTAGCGGGACATACGAGCAGTACTTC
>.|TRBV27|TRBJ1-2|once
CASRPTPGTRVKNYGYTF
TGTGCCAGCAGACCCACGCCCGGGACAAGAGTAAAAAACTATGGCTACACCTTC
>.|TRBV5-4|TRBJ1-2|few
CASRPGDVYGYTF
TGTGCCAGCCGACCGGGGGACGTCTATGGCTACACCTTC
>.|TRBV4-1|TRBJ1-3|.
CASSQTGTVSGNTIYF
TGCGCCAGCAGCCAAACGGGAACAGTGTCTGGAAACACCATATATTTT
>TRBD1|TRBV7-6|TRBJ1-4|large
CASSIRTGDPEKLFF
TGTGCCAGCAGCATCCGGACAGGGGACCCCGAAAAACTGTTTTTT